The 20 T cell receptor beta chains in this list originate from one sample, sequenced in a study of blood T cell repertoires in COVID-19. Assay used: immunoSEQ multiplex PCR; TCRdb lists only in-frame clones, some missing. Among approximately 350,000 clones listed, about 86% were seen once. The specimen was peripheral blood. All receptors derive from a man younger than 40 with active or convalescent COVID-19.

This chain connects TRBV18 to TRBJ2-4, with 11 bases lining up with TRBD2. The J segment lost 6 bases and the V segment lost 3 bases, leaving 16 bases of the junction unmatched. The CDR3 is 19 residues long. Germline V gives CDR1 KGHSH, CDR2 LQKENI. The CDR3 loop is CASSPATSGNPLALNIQYF. CDR3 DNA: TGTGCCAGCTCACCCGCGACTAGCGGGAACCCCTTAGCCCTAAACATTCAGTACTTC.

The chain joins TRBV6-5 to TRBJ1-2, with a possible D match to TRBD1 (5 bases). Germline V lookup: CDR1 MNHEY, CDR2 SVGAGI. The CDR3 is made up of 15 amino acids. With 0 bases removed from V and 4 bases from J, the gap between germline ends came to 12 bases. The CDR3 region is CASSYSMSQGYGYTF. DNA for the CDR3: TGTGCCAGCAGTTACTCGATGTCCCAGGGCTATGGCTACACCTTC.

V usage is TRBV29-1 and J usage is TRBJ2-7, with a weak D call TRBD2 (5 bases). The CDR3 runs to 12 residues. Germline V gene lookup returns CDR1 SQVTM and CDR2 ANQGSEA. V was clipped by 7 bases and J by 2 bases, with 12 bases between them. DNA for the CDR3: TGCAGCGGGACTGACCCGACCTACGAGCAGTACTTC. It translates to CSGTDPTYEQYF.

This chain connects TRBV19 to TRBJ1-2; TRBD1 aligns across 9 bases. Looked up from germline, CDR1 is LNHDA and CDR2 is SQIVND (reference sequence). The CDR3 consists of 14 residues. The V and J ends lost 4 bases and 4 bases, in that order; junction bases with no gene match: 4. CDR3 coding DNA: TGTGCCAGTAGTAACAGGGGGCGCATCTATGGCTACACCTTC. It specifies CASSNRGRIYGYTF.

V is TRBV4-2 and J is TRBJ2-7, with D possibly being TRBD1 (7 bases). The V end lost 0 bases, the J end lost 5 bases, and 14 bases lay between the germline ends. The CDR3 loop spans 15 amino acids. Germline V gene lookup returns CDR1 LGHNA and CDR2 YNFKEQ. This CDR3 reads CASSQDGGQGDEQYF. The CDR3 DNA reads TGTGCCAGCAGCCAAGATGGGGGGCAGGGGGACGAGCAGTACTTC.

The chain employs TRBV11-2 and TRBJ2-5, with D possibly matching TRBD1 (6 bases). The CDR3 covers 13 residues. Trimming shortened V by 5 bases and J by 6 bases, and 13 bases separated the two germline ends. CDR1 and CDR2 from the germline V gene are SGHAT and FQNNGV. CDR3 nucleotide sequence: TGTGCCAGCAGCCGGAGACAGGATAAGACCCAGTACTTC. This codes for CASSRRQDKTQYF.

The chain joins TRBV28 to TRBJ2-5; 10 bases agree with TRBD1. V gave up 2 bases and J gave up 3 bases; unmatched junction bases: 3. Germline assignment: CDR1 MDHEN and CDR2 SYDVKM. This CDR3 has 15 residues. The CDR3 is CASSLRTGGKETQYF. In DNA form, the CDR3 reads TGTGCCAGCAGTTTAAGGACAGGGGGGAAAGAGACCCAGTACTTC. Complete variable domain (other parts from reference TRBV28 and TRBJ2-5): DVKVTQSSRYLVKRTGEKVFLECVQDMDHENMFWYRQDPGLGLRLIYFSYDVKMKEKGDIPEGYSVSREKKERFSLILESASTNQTSMYLCASSLRTGGKETQYFGPGTRLLVL.

In its sample, this clone was seen a few times. The gene calls are TRBV6-5 and TRBJ1-6, with a weak D call TRBD1 (5 bases). Germline V CDR1 and CDR2: MNHEY, SVGAGI. The CDR3 is made up of 15 amino acids. Trimming took off 6 bases at V and 9 bases at J, with 18 bases between the two ends. As DNA, the CDR3 is TGTGCCAGCAGCACCTCCCGACAGAATAGTTCACCCCTCCACTTT. Amino acid sequence: CASSTSRQNSSPLHF.

This clone occurred a few times. The V call is TRBV30, the J call TRBJ1-6, with D uncertain. There are 13 residues in the CDR3. Germline V gene sequence: CDR1 GTSNPN, CDR2 SVGIG (reference sequence). The ends were cut back, 3 bases at V and 10 bases at J, with 13 bases in the middle. The CDR3 protein is CAWRARGDSPLHF. CDR3 nucleotides: TGTGCCTGGAGGGCGCGGGGTGACTCACCCCTCCACTTT.

This sequence joins TRBV6-5 and TRBJ2-1; D perhaps matches TRBD2 (6 bases). Deletions cut 6 bases from V and 7 bases from J, with 16 bases between. The CDR3 runs to 14 residues. The V gene's germline CDR1 is MNHEY and CDR2 SVGAGI. The CDR3 is CASRPSVNWNEQFF. CDR3 coding DNA: TGTGCCAGCAGGCCTAGCGTCAATTGGAATGAGCAGTTCTTC.

This chain links TRBV6-2 or TRBV6-3 with TRBJ2-7; D call uncertain. The V end was cut by 4 bases, the J end by 6 bases, with 13 bases between. CDR3 length equals 13 residues. Germline V gene sequence: CDR1 MNHEY, CDR2 SVGEGT. In DNA form, the CDR3 reads TGTGCCAGCAGTTTTGGAGCCTTTGGCGAGCAGTACTTC. It translates to CASSFGAFGEQYF.

V gene TRBV30 combines with J gene TRBJ2-3; no firm D call. The CDR3 is 13 residues long. Trimming cost V 2 bases and J 9 bases, with 15 bases left between them. Germline lookup yields CDR1 GTSNPN and CDR2 SVGIG (reference sequence). The CDR3: CAWSPNVESTQYF. CDR3 bases: TGTGCCTGGAGTCCAAATGTGGAGTCAACGCAGTATTTT.

This clone appeared once. This chain joins TRBV19 and TRBJ2-7; perhaps TRBD1 as D (5 bases). The V end was cut by 1 base, the J end by 1 base, with 8 bases between. This CDR3 has 14 amino acids. Looked up from germline, CDR1 is LNHDA and CDR2 is SQIVND (reference sequence). CDR3 loop: CASSIGPGSYEQYF. CDR3 bases: TGTGCCAGTAGTATAGGCCCAGGGTCCTACGAGCAGTACTTC.

The count of this clone is one. This chain uses TRBV28 with TRBJ2-7; 10 bases are shared with TRBD1. CDR3 size: 12 residues. Germline CDR1 and CDR2: MDHEN and SYDVKM. V lost 6 bases, J lost 5 bases, and 1 base stayed unmatched. CDR3 sequence: CASRGTGDEQYF. Here the CDR3 DNA reads TGTGCCAGCAGGGGGACAGGGGACGAGCAGTACTTC.

This sequence joins TRBV19 and TRBJ1-5; a weak D match, TRBD1 (5 bases). The V end was cut by 7 bases, the J end by 5 bases, with 18 bases between. The CDR3 consists of 15 residues. Germline assignment: CDR1 LNHDA and CDR2 SQIVND (reference sequence). The CDR3 sequence is CASTIRTGGDQPQHF. CDR3 bases: TGTGCCAGTACCATCAGAACGGGGGGGGATCAGCCCCAGCATTTT.

This chain links TRBV11-3 with TRBJ2-1, with 8 bases identical to TRBD2. The CDR3 loop spans 15 amino acids. V gave up 3 bases and J gave up 4 bases; unmatched junction bases: 5. Germline V gene data show CDR1 as SGHNT and CDR2 as YENEEA. CDR3 coding DNA: TGTGCCAGCAGCTTTACGGGGGGGCCGTACAATGAGCAGTTCTTC. It translates to CASSFTGGPYNEQFF.

The chain employs TRBV6-5 and TRBJ2-7; 9 nucleotides line up with TRBD2. The CDR3 is 15 residues long. Unmatched junction bases numbered 6, after V lost 3 bases and J lost 3 bases. CDR1 and CDR2 (germline): MNHEY, SVGAGI. CDR3 amino acids: CASSYRLAGIYEQYF. DNA of the CDR3: TGTGCCAGCAGTTATCGTCTAGCGGGAATCTACGAGCAGTACTTC.

V and J are TRBV28 and TRBJ2-1, with a weak D call TRBD2 (5 bases). CDR1 is MDHEN, CDR2 SYDVKM, per germline. V lost 4 bases, J lost 8 bases, and 18 bases lay in between. This CDR3 is built from 15 residues. The CDR3: CASSSAGNLRDEQFF. As DNA, the CDR3 is TGTGCCAGCAGTTCAGCCGGCAACTTGAGGGATGAGCAGTTCTTC.

The chain has TRBV14 and TRBJ2-5, with TRBD2 as a possible D gene (5 bases). The CDR3 covers 14 residues. Per the germline V gene, CDR1 is SGHDN and CDR2 is FVKESK. V was pared by 4 bases and J by 0 bases, with 9 bases between. CDR3 sequence: CASSLPGYQETQYF. The CDR3 DNA sequence: TGTGCCAGCAGCCTTCCGGGGTACCAAGAGACCCAGTACTTC.

J is TRBJ1-6 and V is TRBV6-6; a possible D gene is TRBD1 (6 bases). Trimming cost V 6 bases and J 7 bases, with 13 bases left between them. This CDR3 contains 14 residues. CDR1 and CDR2 (germline): MNHNY, SVGAGI (reference sequence). CDR3 nucleotides: TGTGCCAGCAGCTCCCAGGGGCCCAATTCACCCCTCCACTTT. Its protein product is CASSSQGPNSPLHF.